This TCR beta chain was found in a study of blood T cell repertoires in COVID-19. On the study more broadly: Nucleic acid was either cDNA or gDNA, and it came from T cells, B-cell-depleted T cells, or PBMCs.

Sequencing was performed with immunoSEQ multiplex PCR; in TCRdb, only in-frame clones are kept and a portion is missing. Counted here are around 130,000 clones, roughly 90% occurring once; the ten biggest clones make up under 2.5%. The cohort comprised adults aged about 18 to 100 years residing in under 30 US areas. In assigning cohorts, the study relied on participant-reported clinical history. Per the germline V gene, CDR1 is SEHNR and CDR2 is FQNEAQ (reference sequence). V lost 3 bases to trimming and J lost 6 bases, with 14 bases between them. The CDR3 totals 14 residues. The TCR sequence derives from a woman aged 45-60 years who had recovered from COVID-19. This rearrangement joins TRBV7-9 to TRBJ1-2; weak D call: TRBD1 (5 bases). Input material: PBMCs or T cells enriched from blood (not recorded which). The CDR3 DNA sequence: TGTGCCAGCAGCTTCGGGGGTGGGGAAAATGGCTACACCTTC. It specifies CASSFGGGENGYTF.